This paragraph reports one T cell receptor (beta chain). The sample belongs to a study of human T cells and chemical hapten exposure. In the study overall: An approximately 2 cm by approximately 2 cm inner upper arm patch received 2% DPC for sensitization. Recorded diagnoses among the mostly female patients were alopecia areata, totalis or universalis.

Time point in this sample: patch test 3, about 24 weeks after DPC sensitization. Documented treatment: therapeutic diphenylcyclopropenone sensitization with weekly scalp DPC. Per the original data handling: From roughly 23,000 to 700,000 TCRs were found per sample, with a median of about 96,000. MiXCR was run by TCRdb on the RACE reads, yielding one entry per CDR3 protein. The V and J calls here are based on TCRdb, not the publication. The data contain about 84,000 distinct CDR3 sequences, 11% of them singletons. The receptor was derived from a woman aged 45-65 years with alopecia areata. Some clones in this sample may be carry-over from other donors' samples. The source material was whole blood, sampled in connection with sensitization to the hapten diphenylcyclopropenone (DPC).

The CDR3 nucleotides read TGTGCCAGCAGACGCCCCGCTAGCGGGGATCCCAGGGCCAAAAACATTCAGTACTTC. This sequence encodes CASRRPASGDPRAKNIQYF. The chain carries TRBV6-2 or TRBV6-3 and TRBJ2-4, with 9 nucleotides matching TRBD2. Germline CDR1 reads MNHEY; CDR2 reads SVGEGT. The V gene end was trimmed by 6 bases and the J gene end by 1 base; junction bases not matched to a gene: 16. This CDR3 is built from 19 residues.